These 5 T cell receptor beta chains were sequenced from one sample in a study of long-term antiretroviral therapy in people with HIV. Survey level was the resolution at which the v3.0 immunoSEQ assay ran. Some clones are missing from TCRdb's copy, which holds only in-frame ones; the method was immunoSEQ multiplex PCR. The table includes under 25,000 clones, roughly 86% detected once. The specimen comprised unsorted PBMCs, sampled 1.3 years after starting antiretroviral therapy. The receptors come from a man in his 60s with HIV.

V is TRBV7-2 and J is TRBJ2-7, with D unclear. The germline gives CDR1 SGHTA, CDR2 FQGNSA. The CDR3 contains 15 residues. V lost 0 bases and J 4 bases, leaving 13 bases between the germline ends. The CDR3 here is CASSLARSTQYEQYF. For the CDR3, the DNA is TGTGCCAGCAGCTTAGCACGGAGCACTCAATACGAGCAGTACTTC.

On this clone: One end of the junction fails to match germline, which may point to a read error. The CDR3 loop is CASSPRGAGEQYF. In DNA form, the CDR3 reads TGTGCTAGCAGCCCTCGGGGGGCCGGCGAGCAGTACTTC. V is TRBV7-7 and J is TRBJ2-7, with D maybe TRBD2 (7 bases). Germline loops: CDR1 SSHAT, CDR2 FNYEAQ (reference sequence). The CDR3 contains 13 residues.

This chain links TRBV6-5 with TRBJ1-1, with D perhaps TRBD1 (5 bases). This CDR3 region has 15 residues. V was clipped by 0 bases and J by 5 bases, with 13 bases between them. Germline assignment: CDR1 MNHEY and CDR2 SVGAGI. This chain's CDR3 is CASSYSTGGETEAFF. For the CDR3, the DNA is TGTGCCAGCAGTTACTCGACGGGGGGTGAAACTGAAGCTTTCTTT.

The rearrangement links TRBV7-8 to TRBJ1-4; TRBD1 matches 7 bases. V lost 1 base, J lost 5 bases, and 7 bases stayed unmatched. The CDR3 length is 16 residues. Germline lookup yields CDR1 SGHVS and CDR2 FQNEAQ. CDR3 DNA: TGTGCCAGCAGCTTAGGTCCGGGACAGCAGAATGAAAAACTGTTTTTT. It encodes CASSLGPGQQNEKLFF.

The V and J genes are TRBV6-5 and TRBJ2-7; no definite D call. V was clipped by 0 bases and J by 1 base, with 13 bases between them. Germline V gene lookup returns CDR1 MNHEY and CDR2 SVGAGI. The CDR3 has 16 amino acids. CDR3 amino acids: CASSYSRSTLSYEQYF. The CDR3 nucleotides are TGTGCCAGCAGTTACTCTAGGTCAACTTTATCCTACGAGCAGTACTTC.